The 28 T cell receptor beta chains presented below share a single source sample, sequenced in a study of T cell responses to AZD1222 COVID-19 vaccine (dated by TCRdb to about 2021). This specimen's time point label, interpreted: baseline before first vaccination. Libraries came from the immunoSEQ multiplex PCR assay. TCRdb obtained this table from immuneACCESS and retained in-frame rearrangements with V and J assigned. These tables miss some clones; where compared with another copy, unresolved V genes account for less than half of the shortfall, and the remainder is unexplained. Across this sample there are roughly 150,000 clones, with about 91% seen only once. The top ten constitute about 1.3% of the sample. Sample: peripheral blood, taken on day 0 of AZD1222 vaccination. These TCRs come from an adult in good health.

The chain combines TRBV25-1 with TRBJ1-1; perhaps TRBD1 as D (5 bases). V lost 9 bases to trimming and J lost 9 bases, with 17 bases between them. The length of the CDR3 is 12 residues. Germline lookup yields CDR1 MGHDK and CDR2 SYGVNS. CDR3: CASRGDNKKAFF. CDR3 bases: TGTGCCAGTAGGGGAGACAATAAAAAAGCTTTCTTT.

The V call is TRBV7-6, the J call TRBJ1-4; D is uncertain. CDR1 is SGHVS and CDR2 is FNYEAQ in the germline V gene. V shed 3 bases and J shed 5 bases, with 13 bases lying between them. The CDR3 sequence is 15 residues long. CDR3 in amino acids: CASSFPTTQNEKLFF. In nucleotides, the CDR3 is TGTGCCAGCAGCTTTCCCACGACACAGAATGAAAAACTGTTTTTT.

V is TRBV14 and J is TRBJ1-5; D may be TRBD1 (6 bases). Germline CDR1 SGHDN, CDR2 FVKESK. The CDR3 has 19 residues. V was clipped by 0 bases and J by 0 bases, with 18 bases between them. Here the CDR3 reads CASSQEAQGVSYSNQPQHF. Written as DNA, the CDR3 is TGTGCCAGCAGCCAAGAAGCACAGGGAGTCTCTTATAGCAATCAGCCCCAGCATTTT.

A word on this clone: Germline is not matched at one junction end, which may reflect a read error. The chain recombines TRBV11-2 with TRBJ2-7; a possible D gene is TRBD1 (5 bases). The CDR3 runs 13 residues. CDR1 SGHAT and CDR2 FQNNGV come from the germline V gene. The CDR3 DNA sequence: TGTGCCAGCAGCCTAGACAGTGCCTACGAGCAGTACTTC. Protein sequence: CASSLDSAYEQYF.

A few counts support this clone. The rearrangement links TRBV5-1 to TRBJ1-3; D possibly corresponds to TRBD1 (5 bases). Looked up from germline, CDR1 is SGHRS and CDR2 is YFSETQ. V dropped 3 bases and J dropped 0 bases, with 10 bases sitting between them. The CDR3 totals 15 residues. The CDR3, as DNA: TGCGCCAGCAGCTCCGGGACCTACTCTGGAAACACCATATATTTT. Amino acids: CASSSGTYSGNTIYF.

CDR3 nucleotide sequence: TGTGCCAGCAGTGAATGGGCTAGCAATACGCAGTATTTT. Translated: CASSEWASNTQYF. This chain connects TRBV25-1 to TRBJ2-3; D may be TRBD2 (5 bases). V was trimmed by 1 base and J by 7 bases, leaving 9 bases between them. The germline V gene encodes CDR1 MGHDK and CDR2 SYGVNS. The CDR3 loop spans 13 amino acids.

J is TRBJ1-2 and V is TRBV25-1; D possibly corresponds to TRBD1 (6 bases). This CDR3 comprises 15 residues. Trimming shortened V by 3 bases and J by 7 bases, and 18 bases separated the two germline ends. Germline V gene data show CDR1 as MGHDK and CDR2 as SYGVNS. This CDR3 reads CASSETDSSQGGYTF. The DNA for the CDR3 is TGTGCCAGCAGTGAGACGGACAGCTCTCAAGGTGGCTACACCTTC.

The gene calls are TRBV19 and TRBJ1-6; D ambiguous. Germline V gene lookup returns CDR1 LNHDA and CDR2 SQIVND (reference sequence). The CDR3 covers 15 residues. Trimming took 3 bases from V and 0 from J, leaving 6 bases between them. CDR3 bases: TGTGCCAGTAGTATGGGTGGCTCCTATAATTCACCCCTCCACTTT. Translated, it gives CASSMGGSYNSPLHF.

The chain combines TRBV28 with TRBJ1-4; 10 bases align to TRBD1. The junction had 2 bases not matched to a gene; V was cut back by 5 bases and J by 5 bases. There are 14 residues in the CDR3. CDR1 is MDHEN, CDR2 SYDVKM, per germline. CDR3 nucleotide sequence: TGTGCCAGCAGTCGGGACAGGGGAAATGAAAAACTGTTTTTT. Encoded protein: CASSRDRGNEKLFF.

This chain's CDR3 is CASSEILANEKLFF. In DNA, the CDR3 is TGTGCCAGCAGTGAAATTCTGGCTAATGAAAAACTGTTTTTT. V is TRBV6-1 and J is TRBJ1-4; the D is unclear. The CDR3 covers 14 residues. Germline-derived CDR1 and CDR2 are MNHNS and SASEGT. V lost 2 bases and J 3 bases, leaving 7 bases between the germline ends.

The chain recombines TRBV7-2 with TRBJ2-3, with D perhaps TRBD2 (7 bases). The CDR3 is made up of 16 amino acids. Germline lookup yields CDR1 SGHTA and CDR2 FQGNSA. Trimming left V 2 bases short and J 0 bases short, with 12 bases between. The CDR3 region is CASSLWGGRSTDTQYF. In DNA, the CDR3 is TGTGCCAGCAGCTTATGGGGGGGGCGTAGCACAGATACGCAGTATTTT.

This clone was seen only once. CDR3 bases: TGTGCCAGCAGCCAGGCGGGGACTAGCGGGATGCACTCCTACGAGCAGTACTTC. This encodes CASSQAGTSGMHSYEQYF. The rearrangement joins TRBV4-2 to TRBJ2-7, with TRBD2 matching 13 bases. The germline gives CDR1 LGHNA, CDR2 YNFKEQ. The ends lost 3 bases at V and 0 bases at J; junction bases unmatched: 8. The CDR3 is made up of 18 amino acids.

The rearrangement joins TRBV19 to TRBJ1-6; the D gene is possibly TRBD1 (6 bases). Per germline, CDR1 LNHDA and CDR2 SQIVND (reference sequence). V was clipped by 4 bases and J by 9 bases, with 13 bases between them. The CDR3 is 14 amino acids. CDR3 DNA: TGTGCCAGTAGTACGGGACAAGGGATTTCACCCCTCCACTTT. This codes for CASSTGQGISPLHF. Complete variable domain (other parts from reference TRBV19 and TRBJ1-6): DGGITQSPKYLFRKEGQNVTLSCEQNLNHDAMYWYRQDPGQGLRLIYYSQIVNDFQKGDIAEGYSVSREKKESFPLTVTSAQKNPTAFYLCASSTGQGISPLHFGNGTRLTVT.

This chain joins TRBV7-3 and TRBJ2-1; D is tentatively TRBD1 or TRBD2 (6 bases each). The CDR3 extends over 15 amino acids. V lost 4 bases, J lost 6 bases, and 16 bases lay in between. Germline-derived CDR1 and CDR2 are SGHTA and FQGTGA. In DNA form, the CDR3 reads TGTGCCAGCAGCTCAGACTGGGGGGCGGGCAATGAGCAGTTCTTC. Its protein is CASSSDWGAGNEQFF.

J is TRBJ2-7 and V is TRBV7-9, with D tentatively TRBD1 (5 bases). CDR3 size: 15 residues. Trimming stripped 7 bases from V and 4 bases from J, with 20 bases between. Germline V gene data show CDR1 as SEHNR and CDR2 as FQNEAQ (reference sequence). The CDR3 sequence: CASKGLLGRAYEQYF. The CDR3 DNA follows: TGTGCCAGCAAGGGTCTCCTAGGCAGGGCTTACGAGCAGTACTTC. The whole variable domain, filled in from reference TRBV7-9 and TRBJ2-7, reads DTGVSQNPRHKITKRGQNVTFRCDPISEHNRLYWYRQTLGQGPEFLTYFQNEAQLEKSRLLSDRFSAERPKGSFSTLEIQRTEQGDSAMYLCASKGLLGRAYEQYFGPGTRLTVT.

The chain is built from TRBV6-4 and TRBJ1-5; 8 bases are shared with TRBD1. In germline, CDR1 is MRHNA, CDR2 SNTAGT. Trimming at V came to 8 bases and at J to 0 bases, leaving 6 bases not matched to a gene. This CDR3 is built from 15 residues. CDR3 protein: CASAVQGDSNQPQHF. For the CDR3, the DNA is TGTGCCAGCGCAGTACAGGGGGATAGCAATCAGCCCCAGCATTTT.

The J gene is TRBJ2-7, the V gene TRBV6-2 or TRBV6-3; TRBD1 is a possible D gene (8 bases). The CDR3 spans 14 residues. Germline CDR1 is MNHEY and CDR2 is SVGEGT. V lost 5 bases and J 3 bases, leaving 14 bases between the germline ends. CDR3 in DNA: TGTGCCAGCAGTCTTACAGGGGGGGACTACGAGCAGTACTTC. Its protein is CASSLTGGDYEQYF.

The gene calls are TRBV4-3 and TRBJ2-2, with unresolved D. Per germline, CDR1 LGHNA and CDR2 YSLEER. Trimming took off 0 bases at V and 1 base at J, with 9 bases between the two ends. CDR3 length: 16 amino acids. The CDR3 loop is CASSQDSGGNTGELFF. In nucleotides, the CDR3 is TGCGCCAGCAGCCAAGATTCGGGCGGGAACACCGGGGAGCTGTTTTTT.

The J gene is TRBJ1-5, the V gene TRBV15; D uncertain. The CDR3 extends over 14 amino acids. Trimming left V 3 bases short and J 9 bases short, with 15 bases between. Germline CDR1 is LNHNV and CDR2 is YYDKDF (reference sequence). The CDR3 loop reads CATSSEALVMPQHF. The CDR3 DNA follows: TGTGCCACCAGCAGCGAGGCTTTGGTGATGCCCCAGCATTTT.

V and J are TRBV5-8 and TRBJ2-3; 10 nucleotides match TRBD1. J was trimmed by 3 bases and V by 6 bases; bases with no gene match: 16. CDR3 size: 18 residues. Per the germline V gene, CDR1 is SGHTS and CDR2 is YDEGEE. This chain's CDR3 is CASTTRDGGTGVTDTQYF. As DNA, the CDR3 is TGTGCCAGCACCACGAGAGACGGTGGGACAGGGGTAACAGATACGCAGTATTTT.

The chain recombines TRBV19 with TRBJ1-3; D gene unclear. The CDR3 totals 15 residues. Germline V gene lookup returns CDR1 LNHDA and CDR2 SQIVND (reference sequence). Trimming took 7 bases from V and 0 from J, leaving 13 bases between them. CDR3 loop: CASTGYSLSGNTIYF. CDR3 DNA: TGTGCCAGTACCGGCTACAGCCTCTCTGGAAACACCATATATTTT.

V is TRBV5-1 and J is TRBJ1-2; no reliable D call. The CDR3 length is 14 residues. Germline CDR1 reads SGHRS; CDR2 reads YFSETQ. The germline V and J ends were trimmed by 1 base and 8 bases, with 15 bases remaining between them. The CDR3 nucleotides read TGCGCCAGCAGCTTGAAGGCAGGTCTTGAGGGCTACACCTTC. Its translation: CASSLKAGLEGYTF.

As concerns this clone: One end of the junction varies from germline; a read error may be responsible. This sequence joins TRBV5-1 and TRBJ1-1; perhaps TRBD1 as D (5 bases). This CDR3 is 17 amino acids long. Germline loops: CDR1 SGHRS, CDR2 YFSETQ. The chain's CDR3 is CASSLGQTLNMNTEAFF. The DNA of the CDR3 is TGCGCCAGCAGTTTGGGGCAGACGTTAAATATGAACACTGAAGCTTTCTTT.

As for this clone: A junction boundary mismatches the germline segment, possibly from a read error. CDR3 amino acids: CASSQALAGTGVFLAF. The DNA of the CDR3 is TGTGCCAGCAGCCAAGCCCTAGCCGGGACAGGGGTTTTTTTGGCCTTC. The gene calls are TRBV3-1 (or the pseudogene TRBV3-2) and TRBJ1-2; 10 positions match TRBD1. The germline CDR1 and CDR2 sequences are LGHDT and YNNKEL (reference sequence). The CDR3 loop spans 16 amino acids.

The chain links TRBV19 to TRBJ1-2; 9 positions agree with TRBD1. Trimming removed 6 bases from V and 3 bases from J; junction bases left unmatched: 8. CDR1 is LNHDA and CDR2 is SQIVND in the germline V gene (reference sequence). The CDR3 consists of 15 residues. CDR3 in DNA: TGTGCCAGTAGGGGGACAGGGTCGAGTTACTATGGCTACACCTTC. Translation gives CASRGTGSSYYGYTF.

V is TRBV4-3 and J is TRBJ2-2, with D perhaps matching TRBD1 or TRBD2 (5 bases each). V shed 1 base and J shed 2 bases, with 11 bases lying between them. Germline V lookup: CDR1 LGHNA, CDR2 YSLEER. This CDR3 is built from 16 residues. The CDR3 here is CASSQGDGPNTGELFF. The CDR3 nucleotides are TGCGCCAGCAGCCAAGGGGACGGGCCTAACACCGGGGAGCTGTTTTTT.

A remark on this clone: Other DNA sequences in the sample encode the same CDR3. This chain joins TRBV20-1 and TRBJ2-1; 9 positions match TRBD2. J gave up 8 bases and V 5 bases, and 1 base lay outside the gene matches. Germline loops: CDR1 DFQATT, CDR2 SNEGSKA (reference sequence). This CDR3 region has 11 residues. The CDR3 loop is CSAQRGDEQFF. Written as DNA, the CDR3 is TGCAGTGCTCAGCGGGGGGATGAGCAGTTCTTC.

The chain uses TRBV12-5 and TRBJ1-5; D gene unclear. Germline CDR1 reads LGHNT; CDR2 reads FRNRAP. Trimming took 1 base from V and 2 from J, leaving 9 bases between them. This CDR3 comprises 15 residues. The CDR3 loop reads CASGLDAAGNQPQHF. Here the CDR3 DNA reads TGTGCTAGTGGTTTGGACGCCGCGGGCAATCAGCCCCAGCATTTT.